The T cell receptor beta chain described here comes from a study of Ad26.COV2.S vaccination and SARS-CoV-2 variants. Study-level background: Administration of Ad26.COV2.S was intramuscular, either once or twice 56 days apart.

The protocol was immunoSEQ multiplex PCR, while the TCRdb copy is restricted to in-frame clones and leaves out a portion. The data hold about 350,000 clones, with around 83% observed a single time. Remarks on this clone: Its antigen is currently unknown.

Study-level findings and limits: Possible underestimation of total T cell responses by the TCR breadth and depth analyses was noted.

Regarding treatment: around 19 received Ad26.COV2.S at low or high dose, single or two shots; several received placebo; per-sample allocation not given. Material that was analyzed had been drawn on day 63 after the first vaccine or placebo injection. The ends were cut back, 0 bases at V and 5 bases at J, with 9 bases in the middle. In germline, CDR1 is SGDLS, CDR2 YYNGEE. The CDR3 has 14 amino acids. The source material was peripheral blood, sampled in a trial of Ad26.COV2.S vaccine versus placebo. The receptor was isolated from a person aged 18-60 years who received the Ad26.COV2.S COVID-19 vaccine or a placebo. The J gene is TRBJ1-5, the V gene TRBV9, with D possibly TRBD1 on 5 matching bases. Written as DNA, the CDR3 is TGTGCCAGCAGCGTAGATGGGACCGATCAGCCCCAGCATTTT. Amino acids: CASSVDGTDQPQHF.